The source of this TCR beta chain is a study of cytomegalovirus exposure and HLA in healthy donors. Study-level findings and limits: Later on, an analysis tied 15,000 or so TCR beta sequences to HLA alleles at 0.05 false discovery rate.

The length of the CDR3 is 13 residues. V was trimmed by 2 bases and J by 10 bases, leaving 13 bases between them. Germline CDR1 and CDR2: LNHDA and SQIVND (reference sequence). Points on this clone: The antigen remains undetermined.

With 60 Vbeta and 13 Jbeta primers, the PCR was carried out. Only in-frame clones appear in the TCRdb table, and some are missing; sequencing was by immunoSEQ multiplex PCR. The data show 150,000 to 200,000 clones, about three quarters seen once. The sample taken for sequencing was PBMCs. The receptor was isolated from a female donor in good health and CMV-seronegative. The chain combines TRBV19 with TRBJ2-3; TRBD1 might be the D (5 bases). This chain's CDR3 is CASSIITGEAQYF. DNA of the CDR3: TGTGCCAGTAGTATAATCACAGGTGAGGCGCAGTATTTT.